Reported below is one TCR beta chain. The CDR3 end shows no conserved phenylalanine or tryptophan, and so a read error is likely. It is unclear where the CDR3 begins or ends on the DNA, so no DNA is shown, and the CDR3 is as TCRdb lists it. The data belong to a study of tumor-infiltrating lymphocytes in oesophageal squamous cell carcinoma. Per the germline V gene, CDR1 is SGHTA and CDR2 is FQGTGA. The CDR3 contains 15 residues when both ends are counted. TCRdb processed the PCR reads anew with MiXCR; each CDR3 protein has one entry. The data show about 21,000 distinct CDR3 sequences, about 34% seen once.

The chain links TRBV7-3 to TRBJ2-5; the DNA was not used to check the table's D call, TRBD1. Sequenced sample: esophageal tumor tissue. This clonotype was sampled from a male donor with esophageal squamous cell carcinoma. Here the CDR3 reads CASSSGQGGGYTFGS.